These 28 T cell receptor beta chains came from one sample sequenced in a study of T cell clusters in autoimmune cytopenias. Multiplex touch-down PCR amplified TRB using TRB-A and TRB-B pools in one tube. Using the multiplex PCR reads, TCRdb records one entry per CDR3 protein without DNA. The sample has 11,000 or so distinct CDR3 sequences. TRB was amplified from roughly 250 ng of peripheral blood genomic DNA per sample. These same data were also listed under a study on T cell repertoires in aging, cancer and after chemotherapy.

Sequenced input: peripheral blood. The receptors come from a human donor in good health.

The rearrangement joins TRBV14 to TRBJ2-3. Germline CDR1 reads SGHDN; CDR2 reads FVKESK. The CDR3 length is 16 residues. This CDR3 is CASSPTAGLSTDTQYF.

The chain combines TRBV6-1 with TRBJ1-1. CDR1 and CDR2 from the germline V gene are MNHNS and SASEGT. The CDR3 covers 13 residues. CDR3 protein: CASSELEETEAFF.

Judged by frequency, this clonotype is medium-sized. J is TRBJ1-2 and V is TRBV29-1; checking the TCRdb D call of TRBD1 is not possible without DNA. The CDR3 is made up of 15 amino acids. Germline V gene lookup returns CDR1 SQVTM and CDR2 ANQGSEA. The CDR3 spells CSVEVQGQVTSGYTF.

The rearrangement links TRBV4-3 to TRBJ1-2; TCRdb designates TRBD1, a call that cannot be tested without DNA. The germline V gene has CDR1 LGHNA and CDR2 YSLEER. CDR3 length: 15 amino acids. This CDR3 reads CASSLRTAPNYGYTF.

The chain recombines TRBV27 with TRBJ1-6. Germline V gene lookup returns CDR1 MNHEY and CDR2 SMNVEV (reference sequence). This CDR3 spans 15 amino acids. CDR3 loop: CASSLSSSYNSPLHF.

The chain employs TRBV6-2 or TRBV6-3 and TRBJ1-2. The germline gives CDR1 MNHEY, CDR2 SVGEGT. The CDR3 is 14 amino acids. The CDR3 reads CASSYSGWDAGYTF.

The gene calls are TRBV5-1 and TRBJ1-1. Germline loops: CDR1 SGHRS, CDR2 YFSETQ. This CDR3 contains 15 residues. The CDR3 here is CASSLDWVVNTEAFF.

The chain uses TRBV18 and TRBJ1-2; TCRdb lists TRBD1, though no DNA is available to test this call. The CDR3 is made up of 16 amino acids. CDR1 is KGHSH, CDR2 LQKENI, per germline. The CDR3 region is CASSPPSGQTYYGYTF.

This sequence joins TRBV7-9 and TRBJ2-3; TCRdb proposes TRBD2, but this gene call is untestable without DNA. Germline V gene lookup returns CDR1 SEHNR and CDR2 FQNEAQ (reference sequence). The CDR3 sequence is 17 residues long. CDR3 residues: CASSFSAGGTGSDTQYF.

The chain uses TRBV5-1 and TRBJ1-4. The CDR3 runs to 14 residues. Germline lookup yields CDR1 SGHRS and CDR2 YFSETQ. This CDR3 reads CASSLGRVGEKLFF.

V gene TRBV28 combines with J gene TRBJ2-2; as DNA is missing, the TRBD2 call by TCRdb cannot be tested. Germline V gene lookup returns CDR1 MDHEN and CDR2 SYDVKM. This CDR3 region has 15 residues. The chain's CDR3 is CASSSSGTNTGELFF.

CDR3 amino acids: CASSGGVRGNTEAFF. V is TRBV18 and J is TRBJ1-1. Germline V gene lookup returns CDR1 KGHSH and CDR2 LQKENI. The CDR3 runs 15 residues.

V and J are TRBV24-1 and TRBJ2-2; with no DNA, the TCRdb D assignment of TRBD1 cannot be verified. Looked up from germline, CDR1 is KGHDR and CDR2 is SFDVKD. CDR3 size: 15 residues. CDR3 in amino acids: CATRGDRANTGELFF.

The V call is TRBV7-2, the J call TRBJ1-6. Germline CDR1 SGHTA, CDR2 FQGNSA. This CDR3 spans 12 amino acids. The CDR3 protein is CASSLVGSPLHF.

The J gene is TRBJ2-1, the V gene TRBV6-2 or TRBV6-3; lacking DNA, the TRBD1 call made by TCRdb goes unchecked. This CDR3 has 16 residues. CDR1 is MNHEY and CDR2 is SVGEGT in the germline V gene. The CDR3 region is CASSYFFRGQWSEQFF.

V is TRBV7-9 and J is TRBJ1-3; the TCRdb call, TRBD1, lacks DNA for checking. Germline V lookup: CDR1 SEHNR, CDR2 FQNEAQ (reference sequence). The CDR3 consists of 14 residues. The chain's CDR3 is CASSLDRDWDTIYF.

This clonotype is medium-sized by frequency. CDR3 protein: CASSIRKGVKNIQYF. This sequence joins TRBV19 and TRBJ2-4; the D call of TRBD1 rests on TCRdb alone, since no DNA is present to check it. Germline values: CDR1 LNHDA, CDR2 SQIVND (reference sequence). The CDR3 totals 15 residues. Drawing the rest from reference TRBV19 and TRBJ2-4, the complete variable domain is DGGITQSPKYLFRKEGQNVTLSCEQNLNHDAMYWYRQDPGQGLRLIYYSQIVNDFQKGDIAEGYSVSREKKESFPLTVTSAQKNPTAFYLCASSIRKGVKNIQYFGAGTRLSVL.

This chain joins TRBV6-1 and TRBJ2-3; the TCRdb D gene call, TRBD2, has no DNA to confirm it. In germline, CDR1 is MNHNS, CDR2 SASEGT. The CDR3 sequence is 15 residues long. The CDR3 protein is CASSKLAGNTDTQYF.

In terms of frequency, this clonotype is medium-sized. The chain is built from TRBV6-6 and TRBJ2-2. The CDR3 loop spans 13 amino acids. Germline V gene sequence: CDR1 MNHNY, CDR2 SVGAGI (reference sequence). This CDR3 reads CASGGADTGELFF.

The chain is built from TRBV6-5 and TRBJ2-3; TCRdb gives TRBD1 as the D gene, but with no DNA this cannot be confirmed. The CDR3 runs 15 residues. Germline V gives CDR1 MNHEY, CDR2 SVGAGI. The CDR3 loop is CASSTGTGHTDTQYF.

The chain has TRBV6-5 and TRBJ1-1; TCRdb designates TRBD1, a call that cannot be tested without DNA. The CDR3 sequence is 13 residues long. The germline V gene has CDR1 MNHEY and CDR2 SVGAGI. The CDR3 here is CASRDGQTGMAFF.

The CDR3 loop is CASSLLSGVTPLGELFF. The chain is built from TRBV27 and TRBJ2-2; the TCRdb D gene call, TRBD1, has no DNA to confirm it. The length of the CDR3 is 17 residues. Germline V lookup: CDR1 MNHEY, CDR2 SMNVEV (reference sequence).

The chain joins TRBV6-2 or TRBV6-3 to TRBJ2-5; the TCRdb call, TRBD1, lacks DNA for checking. There are 17 residues in the CDR3. Germline values: CDR1 MNHEY, CDR2 SVGEGT. CDR3: CASSYSVRAWGGETQYF.

This chain joins TRBV7-2 and TRBJ2-3; TCRdb gives TRBD2 as the D gene, but with no DNA this cannot be confirmed. From germline, CDR1 is SGHTA and CDR2 FQGNSA. This CDR3 region has 17 residues. The CDR3 here is CASSLPLGLAGRDTQYF.

By frequency, this clonotype is medium-sized. The V and J genes are TRBV5-5 and TRBJ2-2; TCRdb designates TRBD1, a call that cannot be tested without DNA. The CDR3 has 15 amino acids. The germline gives CDR1 SGHKS, CDR2 YYEKEE (reference sequence). CDR3: CASSPGTANTGELFF.

The J gene is TRBJ2-5, the V gene TRBV4-3; there is no DNA to check the TCRdb D call of TRBD1. CDR3 length: 16 residues. Germline V lookup: CDR1 LGHNA, CDR2 YSLEER. The CDR3 protein is CASSQDLGRGRETQYF.

The chain employs TRBV28 and TRBJ1-1; the D call from TCRdb, TRBD1, cannot be confirmed without DNA. Germline CDR1 MDHEN, CDR2 SYDVKM. The CDR3 contains 15 residues. CDR3 protein: CASSRPQGGNTEAFF.

V is TRBV10-3 and J is TRBJ1-1; TCRdb selects TRBD1, and the lack of DNA leaves this call unchecked. The CDR3 sequence is 14 residues long. Germline V gene lookup returns CDR1 ENHRY and CDR2 SYGVKD. The CDR3 reads CAIRLGQLNTEAFF.